The clone carrying this T cell receptor beta chain was detected a few times. This entry comes from a study of T cell changes during pregnancy in multiple sclerosis. This table comes from immunoSEQ multiplex PCR, and its TCRdb copy is limited to in-frame clones, with some not included. The table includes over 85,000 clones, about nine tenths detected once. Germline CDR1 is SGHNT and CDR2 is YYREEE (reference sequence). This CDR3 spans 12 amino acids. With 3 bases clipped from V and 10 bases from J, the junction kept 3 bases outside the gene matches. The sequencing used peripheral blood, collected in the second trimester of pregnancy. This sequence was found in a female donor in good health, enrolled as a control in a pregnancy study. The J gene is TRBJ1-4, the V gene TRBV5-4; TRBD1 agrees at 7 bases. As DNA, the CDR3 is TGTGCCAGCAGCTCTCAGGGGGGAAAACTGTTTTTT. Translating it yields CASSSQGGKLFF.